These T cell receptor beta chains were read from a single sample in a study of blood T cell repertoires in COVID-19. TCRdb keeps only in-frame clones here, not all; method: immunoSEQ multiplex PCR. The data contain more than 95,000 clones, roughly 89% of them singletons. What was sequenced was peripheral blood. Receptor source: a human donor in a cohort sampled during active COVID-19. Each CDR3 is given with its conserved first and last residue. The D gene is left open where the match is weak. Clone size appears in some rows only: once, few, many, or a class for an expanded clone.

>NA|TRBJ1-2|TRBV6-6|NA
CASIPQANYGYTF
TGTGCCAGCATCCCCCAGGCTAACTATGGCTACACCTTC
>NA|TRBJ2-3|TRBV15|TRBD2
CATSRDLGRGTDTQYF
TGTGCCACCAGCAGAGATCTCGGGAGGGGGACAGATACGCAGTATTTT
>NA|TRBJ1-2|TRBV4-2|NA
CASSQDRGRGVGGYTF
TGTGCCAGCAGCCAAGATCGTGGGCGGGGAGTGGGCGGCTACACCTTC
>NA|TRBJ2-3|TRBV5-1|TRBD2
CASSLDAGGPTDTQYF
TGCGCCAGCAGCTTGGATGCGGGAGGGCCTACAGATACGCAGTATTTT
>NA|TRBJ2-7|TRBV2|NA
CASSGLYEQYF
TGTGCCAGCAGTGGGCTCTACGAGCAGTACTTC
>once|TRBJ2-3|TRBV6-2/TRBV6-3|NA
CASSYPRDSGLAQNTQYF
TGTGCCAGCAGTTACCCGCGGGACTCAGGGTTGGCACAGAATACGCAGTATTTT
>NA|TRBJ2-1|TRBV7-3|NA
CASSRDGEQFF
TGTGCCAGCAGCCGGGATGGCGAGCAGTTCTTC
>once|TRBJ1-5|TRBV5-4|NA
CASSLGPGSNQPQHF
TGTGCCAGCAGCTTGGGTCCAGGGAGCAATCAGCCCCAGCATTTT
>NA|TRBJ2-2|TRBV9|TRBD2
CASSGRLAFSTGELFF
TGTGCCAGCAGCGGCCGACTAGCATTTAGCACCGGGGAGCTGTTTTTT
>NA|TRBJ2-1|TRBV7-3|TRBD2
CASSFGGGAVNEQFF
TGTGCCAGCAGCTTCGGCGGGGGGGCCGTGAATGAGCAGTTCTTC
>NA|TRBJ2-2|TRBV19|NA
CASSPPGPAGTGELFF
TGTGCCAGTAGTCCTCCTGGACCCGCGGGCACCGGGGAGCTGTTTTTT
>NA|TRBJ1-1|TRBV29-1|TRBD1
CSVPGQGWGAFF
TGCAGCGTTCCTGGACAGGGATGGGGAGCTTTCTTT
>once|TRBJ1-5|TRBV19|NA
CASSASVYGSQPQHF
TGTGCCAGTTCCGCTTCGGTGTACGGTAGTCAGCCCCAGCATTTT
>NA|TRBJ2-7|TRBV11-2|NA
CASSNNRVRSYEQYF
TGTGCCAGCAGTAATAACAGGGTGCGGAGCTACGAGCAGTACTTC
>NA|TRBJ1-4|TRBV6-5|NA
CAGARSRGGKLFF
TGTGCCGGGGCCCGCAGCCGGGGGGGAAAACTGTTTTTT
>NA|TRBJ2-3|TRBV7-3|NA
CASSLDRPSDTQYF
TGTGCCAGCAGCCTCGACAGGCCCTCGGATACGCAGTATTTT
>once|TRBJ2-5|TRBV15|NA
CATSSQTGRETQYF
TGTGCCACCAGCAGCCAGACAGGGAGGGAGACCCAGTACTTC
>NA|TRBJ2-3|TRBV30|TRBD2
CAWSGTSGVYTQYF
TGTGCCTGGAGTGGAACTAGCGGGGTTTATACGCAGTATTTT
>many|TRBJ1-2|TRBV28|TRBD1
CASSSSRGTAVSGYTF
TGTGCCAGCAGTTCTTCCAGGGGGACAGCTGTTTCTGGCTACACCTTC
>NA|TRBJ2-1|TRBV19|TRBD2
CASSASGNSYNEQFF
TGTGCCAGTAGTGCGAGCGGGAATTCCTACAATGAGCAGTTCTTC
>NA|TRBJ1-5|TRBV7-2|NA
CASSLALGAANQPQHF
TGTGCCAGCAGCTTAGCGCTAGGGGCAGCAAATCAGCCCCAGCATTTT
>NA|TRBJ1-2|TRBV29-1|NA
CSVTLVRDGYTF
TGCAGCGTGACCCTTGTACGGGATGGCTACACCTTC
>once|TRBJ2-7|TRBV7-6|NA
CASSLLATSYEQYF
TGTGCCAGCAGCCTTTTGGCCACCTCCTACGAGCAGTACTTC
>NA|TRBJ2-1|TRBV2|NA
CASSSSVYNEQFF
TGTGCCAGCAGTTCTAGCGTTTACAATGAGCAGTTCTTC
>NA|TRBJ2-1|TRBV9|TRBD2
CASSVSGTSGVGEQFF
TGTGCCAGCAGCGTCTCCGGGACTAGCGGGGTGGGTGAGCAGTTCTTC
>NA|TRBJ2-5|TRBV2|NA
CASSLRQQETQYF
TGTGCCAGCAGCCTTAGACAGCAAGAGACCCAGTACTTC
>once|TRBJ1-6|TRBV19|NA
CASSSYSMSNLYNSPLHF
TGTGCCAGTAGTTCGTATTCGATGAGTAACCTCTATAATTCACCCCTCCACTTT
>NA|TRBJ1-5|TRBV7-6|NA
CASRRSNQPQHF
TGTGCCAGCCGGAGGAGCAATCAGCCCCAGCATTTT
>NA|TRBJ1-1|TRBV2|NA
CAGQTNTEAFF
TGTGCCGGACAGACGAACACTGAAGCTTTCTTT
>NA|TRBJ1-2|TRBV6-1|NA
CASSERGRDYGYTF
TGTGCCAGCAGTGAAAGGGGGAGAGACTATGGCTACACCTTC
>NA|TRBJ1-5|TRBV28|NA
CASSQGGNQPQHF
TGTGCCAGCTCACAGGGAGGCAATCAGCCCCAGCATTTT
>NA|TRBJ2-5|TRBV5-1|TRBD2
CASSLGGTSEETQYF
TGCGCCAGCAGCTTGGGAGGCACTAGCGAAGAGACCCAGTACTTC
>NA|TRBJ1-3|TRBV7-2|TRBD1
CASSFTGDTGNTIYF
TGTGCCAGCAGCTTCACAGGGGACACTGGAAACACCATATATTTT
>once|TRBJ2-1|TRBV2|TRBD1
CASSTGQGIYNEQFF
TGTGCCAGCAGTACCGGACAGGGGATTTACAATGAGCAGTTCTTC
>NA|TRBJ1-2|TRBV7-2|NA
CASSLVSPRGGYTF
TGTGCCAGCAGCTTAGTCAGTCCTCGCGGGGGCTACACCTTC
>NA|TRBJ1-3|TRBV11-1|TRBD1
CASSDRVSGNTIYF
TGTGCCAGCAGCGACAGGGTTTCTGGAAACACCATATATTTT
>NA|TRBJ2-1|TRBV25-1|NA
CASSAVNEQFF
TGTGCCAGCAGTGCAGTAAATGAGCAGTTCTTC
>NA|TRBJ2-2|TRBV2|TRBD2
CASREATSGGTTNTGELFF
TGTGCCAGCAGAGAAGCAACTAGCGGGGGGACCACGAACACCGGGGAGCTGTTTTTT
>NA|TRBJ2-7|TRBV27|NA
CASSFLPGVYEQYF
TGTGCCAGCAGTTTCCTCCCAGGGGTCTACGAGCAGTACTTC
>once|TRBJ2-3|TRBV5-1|NA
CASTQGQGSTDTQYF
TGCGCCAGCACCCAAGGCCAGGGGAGCACAGATACGCAGTATTTT
>NA|TRBJ2-1|TRBV5-4|TRBD1
CASSLAALGQGNEQFF
TGTGCCAGCAGCTTGGCCGCGCTCGGACAGGGGAATGAGCAGTTCTTC
>NA|TRBJ2-5|TRBV3-1/TRBV3-2|TRBD2
CASSPTAGVGETQYF
TGTGCCAGCAGCCCCACAGCGGGAGTCGGAGAGACCCAGTACTTC
>NA|TRBJ2-7|TRBV29-1|TRBD2
CSVELSTSGGPQYF
TGCAGCGTTGAACTTTCGACTAGCGGGGGGCCTCAGTACTTC
>NA|TRBJ1-6|TRBV5-6|TRBD1
CASRRRDSPYNSPLHF
TGTGCCAGCAGAAGGAGGGACAGTCCCTATAATTCACCCCTCCACTTT
>NA|TRBJ2-2|TRBV28|NA
CASSSPGENTGELFF
TGTGCCAGCAGTTCCCCGGGAGAGAACACCGGGGAGCTGTTTTTT
>once|TRBJ2-7|TRBV5-3|NA
CARSFGGRYEQYF
TGTGCCAGAAGCTTCGGGGGGCGTTACGAGCAGTACTTC
>few|TRBJ2-7|TRBV7-8|TRBD2
CASSLALGTSGIEQYF
TGTGCCAGCAGCTTAGCGTTGGGGACTAGCGGGATCGAGCAGTACTTC
>NA|TRBJ2-7|TRBV5-4|TRBD1
CASSIQGVPYEQYF
TGTGCCAGCAGCATACAGGGGGTCCCCTACGAGCAGTACTTC
>once|TRBJ1-2|TRBV5-5|NA
CASTPTVNNYGYTF
TGTGCCAGCACCCCGACAGTCAACAACTATGGCTACACCTTC
>NA|TRBJ2-5|TRBV19|NA
CASSRVHQETQYF
TGTGCCAGTAGTAGAGTCCACCAAGAGACCCAGTACTTC
>NA|TRBJ2-1|TRBV5-1|TRBD2
CASSAAGGPYNEQFF
TGCGCCAGCAGCGCAGCGGGAGGGCCCTACAATGAGCAGTTCTTC